This record covers a single T cell receptor (beta chain). Its target antigen remains unknown. Per-base qualities were not stored, and no clone one base away is much larger. This record belongs to a study of HIV-infected patients and healthy controls (dated by TCRdb to 2013 to 2016). V ends up 3 bases short and J 0 bases short, with an unmatched junction base count of 14. From cysteine to phenylalanine, the CDR3 is 18 amino acids long. The retained sequence is limited to the CDR3, 54 bases, with the frame set at the first base. From the germline V gene, CDR1 is SGDLS and CDR2 is YYNGEE. Libraries were made using 5' RACE. Sequencing used an Illumina MiSeq. TCRdb itself trimmed the public reads at Q25 with fastp, ran MiXCR and retained productive beta chains. CDR3 protein sequences are deduplicated, and each keeps its most common genes and DNA. The sample yields around 67,000 distinct CDR3 sequences; 16% were counted once. The ten top clones hold approximately 5% of the sample.

This TCR came from a human donor in good health. The chain is assembled from TRBV9 and TRBJ1-2, with 7 bases in between that match TRBD1. The sequenced sample consisted of CD4+ T cells from blood. The CDR3 corresponds to CASSAEAEGAASNYGYTF. The nucleotide sequence reads as follows: TGTGCCAGCAGCGCGGAGGCCGAGGGGGCAGCATCTAACTATGGCTACACCTTC.